The rows below give T cell receptor beta chains drawn from one sample of a study of blood T cell repertoires in COVID-19. Some clones are missing from TCRdb's copy, which holds only in-frame ones; the method was immunoSEQ multiplex PCR. The table includes more than 35,000 clones, 80% to 90% detected once. Sequencing was done on a sample of peripheral blood. The source is a man younger than 40 with active or convalescent COVID-19. Each CDR3 is given with its conserved first and last residue. D genes are given only for firm matches. Not all rows give a size; the values are once, few, many and, for expanded clones, a class.

abundance: NA; d_gene: TRBD2; v_gene: TRBV4-2; j_gene: TRBJ2-3; CDR3aa: CASSQAALAGHWGADTQYF; CDR3nt: TGTGCCAGCAGCCAAGCCGCGCTAGCGGGGCACTGGGGGGCAGATACGCAGTATTTT
abundance: NA; d_gene: TRBD2; v_gene: TRBV15; j_gene: TRBJ2-3; CDR3aa: CATSRGYSGGTDTQYF; CDR3nt: TGTGCCACCAGCAGAGGTTACAGCGGGGGCACAGATACGCAGTATTTT
abundance: NA; d_gene: TRBD2; v_gene: TRBV11-2; j_gene: TRBJ2-5; CDR3aa: CASSLESGGTQETQYF; CDR3nt: TGTGCCAGCAGCTTAGAGAGCGGGGGGACCCAAGAGACCCAGTACTTC
abundance: NA; d_gene: TRBD2; v_gene: TRBV7-9; j_gene: TRBJ2-5; CDR3aa: CASSYSGGVRETQYF; CDR3nt: TGTGCCAGCAGCTACAGCGGGGGGGTTCGGGAGACCCAGTACTTC
abundance: few; d_gene: TRBD1; v_gene: TRBV5-1; j_gene: TRBJ1-2; CDR3aa: CASSAGTGNGYTF; CDR3nt: TGCGCCAGCAGCGCCGGGACAGGAAATGGCTACACCTTC
abundance: NA; d_gene: TRBD1; v_gene: TRBV7-9; j_gene: TRBJ2-1; CDR3aa: CASSSLDRVITNEQFF; CDR3nt: TGTGCCAGCAGCTCCCTGGACAGGGTGATAACGAATGAGCAGTTCTTC
abundance: NA; d_gene: TRBD1; v_gene: TRBV19; j_gene: TRBJ2-1; CDR3aa: CASSMGRGLRDEQFF; CDR3nt: TGTGCCAGTAGTATGGGCAGGGGGCTACGGGATGAGCAGTTCTTC
abundance: NA; d_gene: NA; v_gene: TRBV19; j_gene: TRBJ1-2; CDR3aa: CASGHGIGYGYTF; CDR3nt: TGTGCCAGTGGCCACGGGATCGGCTATGGCTACACCTTC
abundance: NA; d_gene: TRBD2; v_gene: TRBV19; j_gene: TRBJ2-2; CDR3aa: CAAGLANTGELFF; CDR3nt: TGTGCCGCGGGACTAGCGAACACCGGGGAGCTGTTTTTT
abundance: NA; d_gene: TRBD1; v_gene: TRBV7-2; j_gene: TRBJ2-1; CDR3aa: CASSWLDRGFGNEQFF; CDR3nt: TGTGCCAGCAGCTGGCTGGACAGGGGGTTCGGCAATGAGCAGTTCTTC
abundance: NA; d_gene: NA; v_gene: TRBV12-3/TRBV12-4; j_gene: TRBJ1-5; CDR3aa: CASSFDVPGPQHF; CDR3nt: TGTGCCAGCAGTTTTGATGTACCCGGGCCCCAGCATTTT
abundance: NA; d_gene: TRBD1; v_gene: TRBV4-1; j_gene: TRBJ1-1; CDR3aa: CASSQDRGQTNTEAFF; CDR3nt: TGCGCCAGCAGCCAAGATCGGGGACAGACGAACACTGAAGCTTTCTTT
abundance: once; d_gene: NA; v_gene: TRBV7-3; j_gene: TRBJ2-1; CDR3aa: CASSSIGRGFSNEQFF; CDR3nt: TGTGCCAGCAGCTCAATAGGCAGGGGATTCAGCAATGAGCAGTTCTTC
abundance: once; d_gene: NA; v_gene: TRBV6-6; j_gene: TRBJ1-1; CDR3aa: CASSYWYGDTEAFF; CDR3nt: TGTGCCAGCAGTTACTGGTACGGGGACACTGAAGCTTTCTTT
abundance: NA; d_gene: NA; v_gene: TRBV12-3/TRBV12-4; j_gene: TRBJ2-3; CDR3aa: CASGTRRGTQYF; CDR3nt: TGTGCCAGCGGAACTAGGCGCGGTACGCAGTATTTT
abundance: NA; d_gene: TRBD1; v_gene: TRBV12-5; j_gene: TRBJ1-1; CDR3aa: CASGPQGDTEAFF; CDR3nt: TGTGCTAGTGGACCTCAGGGGGACACTGAAGCTTTCTTT
abundance: once; d_gene: NA; v_gene: TRBV12-3/TRBV12-4; j_gene: TRBJ1-2; CDR3aa: CASSLRGDLGYTF; CDR3nt: TGTGCCAGCAGTTTACGGGGGGATTTGGGCTACACCTTC
abundance: NA; d_gene: NA; v_gene: TRBV9; j_gene: TRBJ2-3; CDR3aa: CASSVAYGTRSTDTQYF; CDR3nt: TGTGCCAGCAGCGTAGCTTATGGGACACGGAGCACAGATACGCAGTATTTT
abundance: NA; d_gene: NA; v_gene: TRBV19; j_gene: TRBJ1-2; CDR3aa: CASRSTAGAWYGYTF; CDR3nt: TGTGCCAGTAGATCGACGGCAGGCGCTTGGTATGGCTACACCTTC
abundance: few; d_gene: TRBD2; v_gene: TRBV5-1; j_gene: TRBJ2-1; CDR3aa: CASGLAGPYNEQFF; CDR3nt: TGCGCCAGCGGACTAGCGGGACCTTACAATGAGCAGTTCTTC
abundance: NA; d_gene: NA; v_gene: TRBV15; j_gene: TRBJ1-4; CDR3aa: CATSRVLGAGEKLFF; CDR3nt: TGTGCCACCAGCAGAGTTTTGGGGGCTGGCGAAAAACTGTTTTTT
abundance: NA; d_gene: TRBD1; v_gene: TRBV5-1; j_gene: TRBJ1-1; CDR3aa: CASSKDRVGTEAFF; CDR3nt: TGCGCCAGCAGTAAGGACAGGGTCGGGACTGAAGCTTTCTTT
abundance: once; d_gene: NA; v_gene: TRBV5-1; j_gene: TRBJ2-3; CDR3aa: CASSPGFSGTDTQYF; CDR3nt: TGCGCCAGCAGTCCCGGATTCTCAGGTACAGATACGCAGTATTTT
abundance: NA; d_gene: NA; v_gene: TRBV4-1; j_gene: TRBJ2-3; CDR3aa: CASSQGQGPLTDTQYF; CDR3nt: TGCGCCAGCAGCCAGGGGCAGGGCCCCCTCACAGATACGCAGTATTTT
abundance: once; d_gene: NA; v_gene: TRBV29-1; j_gene: TRBJ1-2; CDR3aa: CSVALPAGRGGYTF; CDR3nt: TGCAGCGTTGCCCTCCCAGCCGGTCGGGGGGGCTACACCTTC
abundance: NA; d_gene: NA; v_gene: TRBV15; j_gene: TRBJ1-4; CDR3aa: CATSRDQGEKLFF; CDR3nt: TGTGCCACCAGCAGAGACCAGGGGGAAAAACTGTTTTTT